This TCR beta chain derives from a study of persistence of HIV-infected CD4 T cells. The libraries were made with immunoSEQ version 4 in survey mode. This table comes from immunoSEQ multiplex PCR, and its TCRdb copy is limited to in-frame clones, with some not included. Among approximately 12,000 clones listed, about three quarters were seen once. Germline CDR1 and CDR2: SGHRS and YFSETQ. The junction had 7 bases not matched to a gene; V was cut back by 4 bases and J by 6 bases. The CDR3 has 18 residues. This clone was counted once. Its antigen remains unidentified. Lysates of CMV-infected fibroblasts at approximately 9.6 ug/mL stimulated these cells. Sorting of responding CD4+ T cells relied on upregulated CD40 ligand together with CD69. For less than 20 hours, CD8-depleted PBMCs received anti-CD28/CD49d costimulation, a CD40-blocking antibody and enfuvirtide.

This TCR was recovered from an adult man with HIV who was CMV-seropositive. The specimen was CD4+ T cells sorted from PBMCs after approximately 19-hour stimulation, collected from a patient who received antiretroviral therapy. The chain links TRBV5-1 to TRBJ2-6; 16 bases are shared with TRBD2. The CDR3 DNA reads TGCGCCAGCAGCCGGGCCGGGACTAGCGGGGGGGAGGCCAACGTCCTGACTTTC. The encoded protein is CASSRAGTSGGEANVLTF.